The T cell receptor (beta chain) described here comes from a study of T cells in Graves' hyperthyroidism and ophthalmopathy. Ten or more counts support this clonotype. Stable Graves' hyperthyroidism denoted no ophthalmopathy progression over 18 months. Exclusions: uncontrolled infection, other autoimmune disease, pregnancy, lactation. 10 ml of fresh peripheral blood supplied the PBMCs. TCR beta CDR3 regions were amplified from RNA. A set of HTBI primers served as the primers for a first-round RT-PCR of the TCR CDR3. TCRdb reanalysed the multiplex PCR reads using MiXCR and keeps one entry per CDR3 protein. In the table there are a few hundred thousand distinct CDR3 sequences, 15% to 19% of which are singletons. CDR1 is LGHNT, CDR2 FRNRAP, per germline. With 3 bases clipped from V and 7 bases from J, the junction kept 5 bases outside the gene matches. The CDR3 has 14 amino acids.

Sequenced input: blood. The clonotype was recovered from a woman under 40 with Graves' hyperthyroidism. The V gene is TRBV12-5, the J gene TRBJ2-1; 8 nucleotides align to TRBD2. The CDR3 nucleotides read TGTGCTAGTGGTTTTTATGGCGGGAGGAATGAGCAGTTCTTC. Protein product: CASGFYGGRNEQFF.